These T cell receptor beta chains were read from a single sample in a study of CD8+CD57+ T cells in acquired aplastic anemia. In TCRdb, the reads were re-called with MiXCR into one record per CDR3 protein. This table has fewer than 250,000 distinct CDR3 sequences, approximately 52% appearing once. Material for sequencing was sorted CD4+, CD8+, or CD8+CD57+ T cells (not recorded which) from PBMCs. These receptors were taken from a human donor in good health, serving as a control. Both conserved end residues are part of each CDR3. The D gene is left open where the match is weak. Expanded clones are given a class, and other clones once, few, many or no size at all.

j_gene | d_gene | v_gene | abundance | CDR3aa | CDR3nt
TRBJ1-6 | NA | TRBV7-9 | NA | CASTPLSGYNSPLHF | TGTGCCAGCACCCCCTTGAGCGGGTATAATTCACCCCTCCACTTT
TRBJ2-1 | TRBD2 | TRBV4-3 | many | CASSQDPSGVAQFF | TGCGCCAGCAGCCAAGACCCTAGCGGGGTCGCCCAGTTCTTC
TRBJ2-1 | NA | TRBV7-3 | NA | CASSLWPSDEQFF | TGCGCCAGCAGCTTATGGCCTAGCGATGAGCAGTTCTTC
TRBJ1-2 | NA | TRBV6-5 | few | CASGSRQNYGYTF | TGTGCCAGCGGAAGCCGACAGAACTATGGCTACACCTTC
TRBJ2-7 | NA | TRBV19 | many | CASSQRGYEQYF | TGTGCCAGTAGTCAAAGGGGGTACGAGCAGTACTTC
TRBJ2-1 | NA | TRBV12-3/TRBV12-4 | many | CASSFGRTDTNEQFF | TGTGCCAGCAGTTTTGGCCGGACAGACACCAATGAGCAGTTCTTC
TRBJ2-3 | TRBD2 | TRBV19 | NA | CASSMTSGGIDTQYF | TGTGCCAGTAGTATGACTAGCGGGGGGATAGATACGCAGTATTTT
TRBJ1-2 | NA | TRBV28 | few | CASRRTDNYGYTF | TGTGCCAGCAGAAGGACGGACAACTATGGCTACACCTTC
TRBJ1-4 | TRBD1 | TRBV7-2 | few | CASSPSWTGAGEKLFF | TGTGCCAGCAGCCCTAGTTGGACAGGGGCGGGCGAAAAACTGTTTTTT
TRBJ2-2 | TRBD1 | TRBV7-2 | many | CASSPPTGTGNTGELFF | TGTGCCAGCAGCCCACCAACCGGGACAGGGAACACCGGGGAGCTGTTTTTT